The next 10 T cell receptor beta chains were all read from a single sample in a study of tumor-infiltrating lymphocytes in primary liver carcinoma. The source of the blood RNA was unsorted whole blood, and germline DNA was extracted as well. cDNA specific to TCR beta was made from 500 ng of total RNA, with a constant-region primer employed for priming. TCR beta libraries came from three nested multiplex PCR rounds using slightly modified ARM-PCR. Use of TRBV1-TRBV30 forward primers with a C-beta reverse primer characterized the first two PCR rounds, which lasted 10 cycles each. A single record per CDR3 protein comes from TCRdb applying MiXCR to the multiplex PCR reads. The profile covers 320,000 or so distinct CDR3 sequences, with about 62% appearing a single time and 9% to 10% taken by the ten largest. Source material: peripheral blood. All receptors derive from a man aged 40-55 years with primary liver carcinoma and hepatitis B virus infection.

On this clonotype: Its ends do not fully match the called genes, so a read error is possible. The J gene is TRBJ2-3, the V gene TRBV5-6; 7 nucleotides agree with TRBD2. The CDR3 has 14 residues. Germline CDR1 and CDR2: SGHDT and YYEEEE. The CDR3 region is CVSGPGLNTDTQYF. For the CDR3, the DNA is TGCGTCAGCGGACCGGGACTAAACACAGATACGCAGTATTTT. Supplemented by reference TRBV5-6 and TRBJ2-3, the full variable domain reads DAGVTQSPTHLIKTRGQQVTLRCSPKSGHDTVSWYQQALGQGPQFIFQYYEEEERQRGNFPDRFSGHQFPNYSSELNVNALLLGDSALYLCVSGPGLNTDTQYFGPGTRLTVL.

Concerning this clonotype: A read error may produce the germline difference seen at one junction end. V gene TRBV5-6 combines with J gene TRBJ1-2; possibly TRBD1 for D (5 bases). The CDR3 is 14 residues long. Germline V gene data show CDR1 as SGHDT and CDR2 as YYEEEE. The CDR3 loop is CANSGWDVEHGYTF. The CDR3 DNA is TGTGCCAACAGCGGCTGGGACGTCGAGCATGGCTACACCTTC.

The V call is TRBV6-5, the J call TRBJ1-4; tentatively, D is TRBD1 (5 bases). Germline V CDR1 and CDR2: MNHEY, SVGAGI. V lost 5 bases, J lost 13 bases, and 17 bases lay in between. The CDR3 runs to 13 residues. The CDR3 coding sequence is TGTGCCAGCAGTGCCCTCAGGGAGGGAAGACTGTTTTTT. Translation: CASSALREGRLFF.

Turning to this clonotype: In this CDR3 the conserved last residue, phenylalanine or tryptophan, is missing, so a read error is likely. J is TRBJ2-7 and V is TRBV29-1; D is possibly TRBD1 or TRBD2 (5 bases each). CDR3 length equals 16 residues. In germline, CDR1 is SQVTM, CDR2 ANQGSEA. CDR3 sequence reads: CCAMTSGTGTLYEQYL. The CDR3 DNA sequence: TGCTGCGCCATGACATCTGGGACCGGCACTCTCTACGAGCAGTACTTA.

Worth noting for this clonotype: The junction and the germline gene differ at one end; a read error may be behind it. This chain connects TRBV11-2 to TRBJ2-2, with D unclear. The CDR3 loop spans 15 amino acids. The germline V gene encodes CDR1 SGHAT and CDR2 FQNNGV. The CDR3 bases are TGTGCTAGCAGCATAGTGTGGACGAACACCGGGGAGCTGTTTTTT. The encoded protein is CASSIVWTNTGELFF. Supplemented by reference TRBV11-2 and TRBJ2-2, the full variable domain reads EAGVAQSPRYKIIEKRQSVAFWCNPISGHATLYWYQQILGQGPKLLIQFQNNGVVDDSQLPKDRFSAERLKGVDSTLKIQPAKLEDSAVYLCASSIVWTNTGELFFGEGSRLTVL.

Of note for this clonotype: One base away lies a much larger clone, so this may be a sequencing read error. V is TRBV6-5 and J is TRBJ2-3; 16 positions match TRBD2. The CDR3 covers 19 residues. Germline CDR1 reads MNHEY; CDR2 reads SVGAGI. The ends lost 0 bases at V and 8 bases at J; junction bases unmatched: 11. CDR3 nucleotide sequence: TGTGCCAGCAGTTACTCCACGGGACTAGCGGGAGGGCCCGCAGGTACGCAGTATTTT. Encoded protein: CASSYSTGLAGGPAGTQYF.

To note about this clonotype: One junction end does not reproduce the germline sequence, and a read error may be involved. The rearrangement uses TRBV10-2 and TRBJ2-7; D is unresolved. CDR3 size: 14 residues. Germline loops: CDR1 WSHSY, CDR2 SAAADI. CDR3 region: CARSESGGTYKQYF. In DNA, the CDR3 is TGCGCCCGCAGTGAATCTGGCGGCACCTACAAGCAGTACTTC.

This clonotype was counted a few times. This chain links TRBV5-1 with TRBJ1-5, with a weak D call TRBD1 (6 bases). The CDR3 is 15 residues long. CDR1 SGHRS and CDR2 YFSETQ come from the germline V gene. V was pared by 2 bases and J by 1 base, with 10 bases between. Here the CDR3 reads CASSLQGGSNQPQHF. The CDR3 DNA reads TGCGCCAGCAGCTTACAGGGCGGGAGCAATCAGCCCCAGCATTTT.

As to this clonotype: This may come from a read error, since a much larger clone is one base off. The rearrangement joins TRBV29-1 to TRBJ1-5; no definite D call. The CDR3 runs to 14 residues. V was clipped by 7 bases and J by 1 base, with 14 bases between them. CDR1 is SQVTM and CDR2 is ANQGSEA in the germline V gene. The CDR3 here is CSEKNRESNQPQHF. CDR3 nucleotide sequence: TGCAGCGAGAAAAACAGAGAAAGCAATCAGCCCCAGCATTTT.

This clonotype was detected many times. The V call is TRBV10-3, the J call TRBJ2-1; TRBD2 matches at 11 bases. Looked up from germline, CDR1 is ENHRY and CDR2 is SYGVKD. The CDR3 contains 14 residues. V lost 6 bases and J lost 5; bases outside the gene matches: 3. CDR3 sequence: CAIRTGLADNEQFF. Written as DNA, the CDR3 is TGTGCCATCAGGACGGGACTAGCGGACAATGAGCAGTTCTTC.